This TCR beta chain was sequenced in a study of cytomegalovirus exposure and HLA in healthy donors. This clone appeared a few times. Germline V lookup: CDR1 MDHEN, CDR2 SYDVKM. The CDR3 length is 13 residues. V lost 5 bases to trimming and J lost 5 bases, with 12 bases between them. PCR primers comprised 60 Vbeta and 13 Jbeta primers. Repertoires were generated with immunoSEQ multiplex PCR, while TCRdb's copy carries only in-frame clones and drops some. The sample lists about 83,000 clones; roughly 79% were seen once. Sample: PBMCs. The TCR was taken from a woman aged 25 to 39 in good health and CMV-seronegative. This chain links TRBV28 with TRBJ1-1; possible D gene TRBD1, 5 bases. The CDR3 loop is CASSVQGGTEAFF. CDR3 DNA: TGTGCCAGCAGTGTCCAGGGTGGTACTGAAGCTTTCTTT. Filled out from reference TRBV28 and TRBJ1-1, the complete variable domain reads DVKVTQSSRYLVKRTGEKVFLECVQDMDHENMFWYRQDPGLGLRLIYFSYDVKMKEKGDIPEGYSVSREKKERFSLILESASTNQTSMYLCASSVQGGTEAFFGQGTRLTVV.